Shown below are 23 T cell receptor beta chains from a single sample sequenced in a study of graft-versus-host responses after intestinal transplantation. Labeling with CFSE marked 200,000 or so responder cells, which were plated with 200,000 or so irradiated, violet-dye-labeled stimulator cells. Data came from immunoSEQ multiplex PCR; TCRdb stores just in-frame clones and leaves some out. The sample lists under 15,000 clones; around 30% were seen once. Sequencing was performed on alloreactive CD8+ T cells from a mixed lymphocyte reaction culture, taken before intestinal transplant. Sample subset: CFSE-low proliferating T cells sorted from approximately six-day pre-transplant mixed lymphocyte reaction (GvH or HvG direction). Receptors were obtained from a human patient who received an intestinal transplant.

This chain uses TRBV9 with TRBJ2-1, with TRBD2 matching over 9 bases. This CDR3 region has 16 residues. V lost 0 bases to trimming and J lost 2 bases; unmatched junction nucleotides: 3. Germline values: CDR1 SGDLS, CDR2 YYNGEE. CDR3 region: CASSVEGGGAYNEQFF. In nucleotides, the CDR3 is TGTGCCAGCAGCGTAGAGGGCGGGGGGGCCTACAATGAGCAGTTCTTC.

V and J are TRBV4-1 and TRBJ1-1; D is ambiguous. Germline V CDR1 and CDR2: MGHRA, YSYEKL. This CDR3 is 16 amino acids long. Trimming took 0 bases from V and 4 from J, leaving 15 bases between them. DNA of the CDR3: TGCGCCAGCAGCCAAGAAGGGAGCCCCTGGGGCACTGAAGCTTTCTTT. The encoded protein is CASSQEGSPWGTEAFF.

The chain uses TRBV2 and TRBJ1-1, with D maybe TRBD1 (6 bases). The CDR3 has 17 amino acids. V gave up 6 bases and J gave up 0 bases, with 20 bases separating them. Germline V CDR1 and CDR2: SNHLY, FYNNEI. CDR3 DNA: TGTGCCAGCAGGAGGAGACAGGCGTCCTCAATGAACACTGAAGCTTTCTTT. It is translated as CASRRRQASSMNTEAFF.

A few counts support this clone. The V call is TRBV2, the J call TRBJ2-7; 9 nucleotides align to TRBD2. CDR1 is SNHLY, CDR2 FYNNEI, per germline. The CDR3 spans 14 residues. Trimming cost V 6 bases and J 5 bases; bases outside gene matches: 8. The CDR3 loop reads CASREGLARNEQYF. CDR3 coding DNA: TGTGCCAGCAGGGAGGGACTAGCTCGCAACGAGCAGTACTTC.

This clone is labeled medium-sized. The gene calls are TRBV2 and TRBJ2-7, with D perhaps TRBD2 (6 bases). The CDR3 length is 11 residues. Germline values: CDR1 SNHLY, CDR2 FYNNEI. Trimming left V 5 bases short and J 6 bases short, with 8 bases between. The CDR3 region has the DNA TGTGCCAGCAGTATCGGGGGCGAGCAGTACTTC. As protein: CASSIGGEQYF.

The V and J genes are TRBV30 and TRBJ1-2; no definite D call. The CDR3 has 13 amino acids. The V end lost 0 bases, the J end lost 12 bases, and 17 bases lay between the germline ends. Germline lookup yields CDR1 GTSNPN and CDR2 SVGIG (reference sequence). The CDR3 DNA follows: TGTGCCTGGAGTGTACGAGTATTCACCGAACACACCTTC. This encodes CAWSVRVFTEHTF.

The chain recombines TRBV4-1 with TRBJ2-7; no clear D. This CDR3 is 14 amino acids long. The V gene lost 4 bases and the J gene lost 0 bases, with 10 bases spanning the gap. The germline gives CDR1 MGHRA, CDR2 YSYEKL. CDR3 sequence: CASSRAELSYEQYF. CDR3 coding DNA: TGCGCCAGCAGCCGGGCGGAGCTCTCCTACGAGCAGTACTTC.

J is TRBJ1-4 and V is TRBV4-1; D gene ambiguous. This CDR3 is 16 amino acids long. Germline CDR1 MGHRA, CDR2 YSYEKL. V was trimmed by 3 bases and J by 0 bases, leaving 11 bases between them. The CDR3 DNA is TGCGCCAGCAGCCACCTAAAAGTTGCAACTAATGAAAAACTGTTTTTT. This gives the protein CASSHLKVATNEKLFF.

This clone has a handful of counts. This chain joins TRBV7-3 and TRBJ2-3; D is undetermined. Germline assignment: CDR1 SGHTA and CDR2 FQGTGA. The CDR3 runs 15 residues. Trimming cost V 0 bases and J 2 bases, with 9 bases left between them. The CDR3 nucleotides read TGTGCCAGCAGCTTAACCCCGCGATCCACAGATACGCAGTATTTT. Translating it yields CASSLTPRSTDTQYF.

Points on this clone: This specimen includes other DNA sequences encoding the same CDR3. The rearrangement joins TRBV27 to TRBJ2-1; D is ambiguous. Germline V gene sequence: CDR1 MNHEY, CDR2 SMNVEV (reference sequence). The CDR3 covers 11 residues. Trimming left V 1 base short and J 5 bases short, with 0 bases between. The chain's CDR3 is CASSLYNEQFF. In nucleotides, the CDR3 is TGTGCCAGCAGTTTATACAATGAGCAGTTCTTC.

The chain employs TRBV9 and TRBJ2-3; TRBD2 aligns across 9 bases. The V gene end was trimmed by 0 bases and the J gene end by 6 bases; junction bases not matched to a gene: 11. Looked up from germline, CDR1 is SGDLS and CDR2 is YYNGEE. CDR3 size: 17 residues. CDR3 nucleotides: TGTGCCAGCAGCGTAGGTAGCGGGGGACTGTCCGGGGATACGCAGTATTTT. Translation gives CASSVGSGGLSGDTQYF.

This chain joins TRBV6-5 and TRBJ2-3; 7 bases align to TRBD2. Unmatched junction bases numbered 3, after V lost 6 bases and J lost 3 bases. In germline, CDR1 is MNHEY, CDR2 SVGAGI. The CDR3 consists of 13 residues. The CDR3 DNA is TGTGCCAGCAGCTTACTAGCGACAGATACGCAGTATTTT. This encodes CASSLLATDTQYF.

The V gene is TRBV7-4, the J gene TRBJ2-3; TRBD1 aligns across 7 bases. CDR1 SGHVT and CDR2 SQSDAQ come from the germline V gene. V was clipped by 5 bases and J by 1 base; unmatched bases: 6. The CDR3 extends over 15 amino acids. This CDR3 reads CASSPTGVGTDTQYF. The CDR3 DNA is TGTGCCAGCAGCCCCACAGGGGTCGGCACAGATACGCAGTATTTT.

This chain uses TRBV14 with TRBJ2-7, with no clear D. CDR1 and CDR2 (germline): SGHDN, FVKESK. Trimming took 1 base from V and 4 from J, leaving 14 bases between them. The CDR3 covers 15 residues. Here the CDR3 reads CASSQVYKEHYEQYF. In DNA form, the CDR3 reads TGTGCCAGCAGCCAAGTGTACAAGGAGCATTACGAGCAGTACTTC.

The chain is built from TRBV27 and TRBJ2-1; the match to TRBD2 covers 11 bases. V lost 6 bases and J lost 3; bases outside the gene matches: 7. This CDR3 has 16 residues. Per the germline V gene, CDR1 is MNHEY and CDR2 is SMNVEV (reference sequence). The CDR3 sequence is CASRNSGTSGYNEQFF. Written as DNA, the CDR3 is TGTGCCAGCAGGAACTCCGGGACTAGCGGCTACAATGAGCAGTTCTTC.

Only a few counts were recorded for this clone. V is TRBV6-5 and J is TRBJ1-5; TRBD1 might be the D (6 bases). Germline CDR1 reads MNHEY; CDR2 reads SVGAGI. The CDR3 length is 14 residues. V lost 6 bases, J lost 3 bases, and 12 bases lay in between. The CDR3 DNA sequence: TGTGCCAGCAGCCTAGGACAGTTCAATCAGCCCCAGCATTTT. Translating it yields CASSLGQFNQPQHF.

The gene calls are TRBV15 and TRBJ2-7; no clear D. This CDR3 is built from 13 residues. Germline assignment: CDR1 LNHNV and CDR2 YYDKDF (reference sequence). Trimming removed 5 bases at V and 5 bases at J, with 13 bases between. The CDR3 region has the DNA TGTGCCACCAGCCCTAGTCGCCGTAACGAGCAGTACTTC. It yields the protein CATSPSRRNEQYF.

This clone is classed as medium-sized. The chain joins TRBV6-5 to TRBJ2-7; TRBD1 matches at 10 bases. The V segment lost 6 bases and the J segment 3 bases; nucleotides outside the gene matches: 5. Per germline, CDR1 MNHEY and CDR2 SVGAGI. This CDR3 contains 14 residues. DNA of the CDR3: TGTGCCAGCAGCCCCGGACAGGGGGGCTACGAGCAGTACTTC. This translates into CASSPGQGGYEQYF.

The table lists this clone with a few counts. The chain is built from TRBV7-9 and TRBJ1-1; D is undetermined. Germline CDR1 reads SEHNR; CDR2 reads FQNEAQ (reference sequence). V was shortened by 1 base and J by 1 base, with 13 bases between the two germline ends. The CDR3 sequence is 16 residues long. The CDR3 reads CASSLVRRPSNTEAFF. The CDR3 DNA is TGTGCCAGCAGCTTAGTGCGAAGGCCGTCGAACACTGAAGCTTTCTTT.

This clone showed up just a few times. A read error may explain this, as a much larger clone is one base away. The V and J genes are TRBV5-6 and TRBJ2-5; D possibly corresponds to TRBD2 (6 bases). The V end lost 4 bases, the J end lost 5 bases, and 15 bases lay between the germline ends. The germline V gene has CDR1 SGHDT and CDR2 YYEEEE. The CDR3 has 14 amino acids. CDR3 protein: CASSVPEGRETQYF. In DNA, the CDR3 is TGTGCCAGCAGCGTGCCGGAGGGCCGCGAGACCCAGTACTTC. Full variable domain (missing parts from reference TRBV5-6 and TRBJ2-5): DAGVTQSPTHLIKTRGQQVTLRCSPKSGHDTVSWYQQALGQGPQFIFQYYEEEERQRGNFPDRFSGHQFPNYSSELNVNALLLGDSALYLCASSVPEGRETQYFGPGTRLLVL.

This clone was found a few times. The CDR3 sequence is CASSANPGQNTEAFF. The CDR3 DNA reads as TGCGCCAGCAGCGCAAACCCGGGACAGAACACTGAAGCTTTCTTT. The chain employs TRBV5-1 and TRBJ1-1; D perhaps matches TRBD1 (6 bases). Germline loops: CDR1 SGHRS, CDR2 YFSETQ. Trimming shortened V by 4 bases and J by 1 base, and 14 bases separated the two germline ends. The CDR3 has 15 amino acids.

This chain links TRBV10-2 with TRBJ1-5; D gene ambiguous. Trimming stripped 6 bases from V and 7 bases from J, with 13 bases between. Germline CDR1 reads WSHSY; CDR2 reads SAAADI. The CDR3 is 13 residues long. As DNA, the CDR3 is TGCGCCAGCAGCCCTTCACCTGTGCAGCCCCAGCATTTT. Amino acid sequence: CASSPSPVQPQHF.

In its sample, this clone was seen a few times. This chain links TRBV7-2 with TRBJ2-7; 10 nucleotides align to TRBD1. The CDR3 length is 18 residues. The junction had 17 bases not matched to a gene; V was cut back by 5 bases and J by 4 bases. In germline, CDR1 is SGHTA, CDR2 FQGNSA. In DNA form, the CDR3 reads TGTGCCAGCAGCCTAAAGTTCTACTGGACAGGGGGTGTGTACGAGCAGTACTTC. Protein: CASSLKFYWTGGVYEQYF.